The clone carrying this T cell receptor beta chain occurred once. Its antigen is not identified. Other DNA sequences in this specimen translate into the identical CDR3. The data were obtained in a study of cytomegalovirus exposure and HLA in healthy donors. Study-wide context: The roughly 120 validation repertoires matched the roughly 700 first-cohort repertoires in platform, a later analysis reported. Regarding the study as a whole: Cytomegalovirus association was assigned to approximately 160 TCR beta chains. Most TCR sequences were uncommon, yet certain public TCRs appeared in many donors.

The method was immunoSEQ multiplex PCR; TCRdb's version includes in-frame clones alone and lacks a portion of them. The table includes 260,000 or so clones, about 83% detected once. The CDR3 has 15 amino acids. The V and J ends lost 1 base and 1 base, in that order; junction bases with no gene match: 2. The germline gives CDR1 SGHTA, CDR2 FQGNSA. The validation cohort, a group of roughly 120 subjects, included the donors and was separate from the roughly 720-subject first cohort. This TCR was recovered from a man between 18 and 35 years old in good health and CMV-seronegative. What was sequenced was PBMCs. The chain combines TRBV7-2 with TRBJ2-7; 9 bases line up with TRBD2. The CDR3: CASSLGLAGSYEQYF. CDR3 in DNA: TGTGCCAGCAGCTTAGGCCTAGCGGGATCCTACGAGCAGTACTTC.